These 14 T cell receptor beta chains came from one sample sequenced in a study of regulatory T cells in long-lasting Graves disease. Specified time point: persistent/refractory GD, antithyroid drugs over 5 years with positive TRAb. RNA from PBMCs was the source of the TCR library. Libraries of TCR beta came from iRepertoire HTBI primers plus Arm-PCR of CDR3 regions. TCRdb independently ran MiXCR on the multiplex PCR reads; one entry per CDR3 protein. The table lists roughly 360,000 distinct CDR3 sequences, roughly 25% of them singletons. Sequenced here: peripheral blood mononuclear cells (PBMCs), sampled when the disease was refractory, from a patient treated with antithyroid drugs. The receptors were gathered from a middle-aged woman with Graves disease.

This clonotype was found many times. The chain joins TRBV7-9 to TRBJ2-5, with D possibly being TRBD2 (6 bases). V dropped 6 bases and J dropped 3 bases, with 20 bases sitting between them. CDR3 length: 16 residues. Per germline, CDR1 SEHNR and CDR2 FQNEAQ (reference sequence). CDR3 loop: CASSHQASVEKETQYF. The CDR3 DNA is TGTGCCAGCAGTCATCAAGCTAGCGTCGAAAAAGAGACCCAGTACTTC.

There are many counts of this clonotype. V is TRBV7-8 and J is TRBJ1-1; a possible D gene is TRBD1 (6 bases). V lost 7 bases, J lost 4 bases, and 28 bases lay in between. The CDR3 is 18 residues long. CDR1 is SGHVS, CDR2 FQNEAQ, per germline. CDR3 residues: CASISRGGAGALGTEAFF. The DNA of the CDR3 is TGTGCCAGCATCTCCCGGGGTGGAGCAGGGGCCCTCGGCACTGAAGCTTTCTTT.

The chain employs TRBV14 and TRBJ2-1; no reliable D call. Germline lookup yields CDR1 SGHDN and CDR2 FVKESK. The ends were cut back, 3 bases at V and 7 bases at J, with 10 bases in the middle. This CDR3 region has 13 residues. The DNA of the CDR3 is TGTGCCAGCAGCCACTCCTTGGGGAATGAGCAGTTCTTC. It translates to CASSHSLGNEQFF.

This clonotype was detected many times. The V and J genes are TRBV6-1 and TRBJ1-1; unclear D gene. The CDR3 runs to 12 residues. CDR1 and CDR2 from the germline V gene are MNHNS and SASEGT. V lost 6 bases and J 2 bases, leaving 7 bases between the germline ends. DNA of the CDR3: TGTGCCAGCAGAGCAGGAAACACTGAAGCTTTCTTT. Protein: CASRAGNTEAFF.

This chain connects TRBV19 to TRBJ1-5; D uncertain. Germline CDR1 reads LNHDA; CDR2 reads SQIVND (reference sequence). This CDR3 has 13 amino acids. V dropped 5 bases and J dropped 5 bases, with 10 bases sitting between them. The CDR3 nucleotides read TGTGCCAGTAGTCGCGCCCTCTATCAGCCCCAGCATTTT. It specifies CASSRALYQPQHF.

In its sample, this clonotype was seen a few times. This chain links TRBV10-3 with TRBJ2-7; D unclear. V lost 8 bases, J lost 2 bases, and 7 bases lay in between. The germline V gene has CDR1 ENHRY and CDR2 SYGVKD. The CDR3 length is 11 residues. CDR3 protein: CAIAGPYEQYF. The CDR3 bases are TGTGCCATCGCCGGACCCTACGAGCAGTACTTC.

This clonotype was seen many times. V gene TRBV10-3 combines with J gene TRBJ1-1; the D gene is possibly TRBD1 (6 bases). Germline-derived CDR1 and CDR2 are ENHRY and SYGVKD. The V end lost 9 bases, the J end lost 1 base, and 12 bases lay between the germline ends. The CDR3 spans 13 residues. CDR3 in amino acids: CAIRGARNTEAFF. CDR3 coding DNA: TGTGCCATAAGGGGGGCCAGGAACACTGAAGCTTTCTTT.

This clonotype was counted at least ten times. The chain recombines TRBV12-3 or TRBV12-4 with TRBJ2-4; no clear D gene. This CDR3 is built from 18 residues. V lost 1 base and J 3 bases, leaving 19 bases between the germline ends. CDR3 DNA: TGTGCCAGCAGTTTAGTGTGGCAGACCTCTGTAGTCAAAAACATTCAGTACTTC. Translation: CASSLVWQTSVVKNIQYF.

The CDR3 DNA reads TGTGCCAGCAGCACCGGAGGGGCGTCCCGTCACAATGAGCAGTTCTTC. Its protein is CASSTGGASRHNEQFF. The V call is TRBV28, the J call TRBJ2-1, with D possibly being TRBD2 (6 bases). V was trimmed by 6 bases and J by 5 bases, leaving 20 bases between them. The germline V gene encodes CDR1 MDHEN and CDR2 SYDVKM. The CDR3 runs to 16 residues. Full variable domain (remainder filled in from reference TRBV28 and TRBJ2-1): DVKVTQSSRYLVKRTGEKVFLECVQDMDHENMFWYRQDPGLGLRLIYFSYDVKMKEKGDIPEGYSVSREKKERFSLILESASTNQTSMYLCASSTGGASRHNEQFFGPGTRLTVL.

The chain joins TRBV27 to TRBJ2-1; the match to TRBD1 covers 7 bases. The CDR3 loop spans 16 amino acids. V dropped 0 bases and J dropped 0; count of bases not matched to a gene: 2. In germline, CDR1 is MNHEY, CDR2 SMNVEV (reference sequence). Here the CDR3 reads CASSLSGQLSYNEQFF. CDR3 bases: TGTGCCAGCAGTTTATCGGGACAGCTCTCCTACAATGAGCAGTTCTTC.

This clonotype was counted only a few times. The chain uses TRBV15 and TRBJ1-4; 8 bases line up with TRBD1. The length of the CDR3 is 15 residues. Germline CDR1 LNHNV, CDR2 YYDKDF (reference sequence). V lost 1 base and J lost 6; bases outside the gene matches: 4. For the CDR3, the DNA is TGTGCCACCAGCAGAGCGCAGGGGGCTGATGAAAAACTGTTTTTT. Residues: CATSRAQGADEKLFF.

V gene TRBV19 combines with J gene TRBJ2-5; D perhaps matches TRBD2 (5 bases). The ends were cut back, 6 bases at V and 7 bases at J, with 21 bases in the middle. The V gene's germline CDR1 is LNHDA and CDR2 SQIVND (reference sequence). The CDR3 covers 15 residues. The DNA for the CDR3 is TGTGCCAGTAGCGATACCCGAAGTACGGGGAGGACCCAGTACTTC. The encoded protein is CASSDTRSTGRTQYF. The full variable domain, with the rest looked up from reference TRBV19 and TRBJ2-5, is DGGITQSPKYLFRKEGQNVTLSCEQNLNHDAMYWYRQDPGQGLRLIYYSQIVNDFQKGDIAEGYSVSREKKESFPLTVTSAQKNPTAFYLCASSDTRSTGRTQYFGPGTRLLVL.

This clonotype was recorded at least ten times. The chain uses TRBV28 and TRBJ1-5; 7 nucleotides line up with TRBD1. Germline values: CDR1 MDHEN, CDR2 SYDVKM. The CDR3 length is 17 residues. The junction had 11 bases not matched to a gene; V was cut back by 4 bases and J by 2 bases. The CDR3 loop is CASSSSGTVVGNQPQHF. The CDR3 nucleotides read TGTGCCAGCAGTTCCTCCGGGACAGTAGTCGGCAATCAGCCCCAGCATTTT.

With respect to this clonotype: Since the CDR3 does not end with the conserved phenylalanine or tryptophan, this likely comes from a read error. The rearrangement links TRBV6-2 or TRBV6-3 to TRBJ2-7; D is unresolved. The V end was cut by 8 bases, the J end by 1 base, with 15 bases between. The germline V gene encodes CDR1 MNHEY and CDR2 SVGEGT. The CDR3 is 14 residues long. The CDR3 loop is CASGVRPDSYEQYS. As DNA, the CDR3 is TGTGCCAGCGGTGTACGTCCGGATTCCTACGAGCAGTACTCC.